This T cell receptor beta chain is drawn from a study of cytomegalovirus exposure and HLA in healthy donors. For the study at large: Among around 170 million T cells, an earlier analysis found around 100 million unique TCR beta sequences.

60 Vbeta and 13 Jbeta primers were used in PCR. Profiled with immunoSEQ multiplex PCR; TCRdb holds only in-frame clones, not every one. The data show about 90,000 clones, around two thirds seen once. Study-wide results and limits: In a later analysis, TCR beta V- and J-gene trimming showed a link to a missense DCLRE1C variant. Productive status was seen about 90% or about 30% of the time for most TCR beta V segments in an earlier analysis.

As regards this clone: Antigen unknown.

The origin of this receptor is a woman in her 30s in good health and CMV-seropositive. Input material: PBMCs.

CDR3 sequence reads: CASSQVGGESSYEQYF. The CDR3 coding sequence is TGTGCCAGCAGCCAAGTTGGGGGGGAGAGCTCCTACGAGCAGTACTTC. The chain carries TRBV4-2 and TRBJ2-7; 7 positions match TRBD2. From germline, CDR1 is LGHNA and CDR2 YNFKEQ. Trimming cost V 1 base and J 0 bases; bases outside gene matches: 6. This CDR3 spans 16 amino acids.